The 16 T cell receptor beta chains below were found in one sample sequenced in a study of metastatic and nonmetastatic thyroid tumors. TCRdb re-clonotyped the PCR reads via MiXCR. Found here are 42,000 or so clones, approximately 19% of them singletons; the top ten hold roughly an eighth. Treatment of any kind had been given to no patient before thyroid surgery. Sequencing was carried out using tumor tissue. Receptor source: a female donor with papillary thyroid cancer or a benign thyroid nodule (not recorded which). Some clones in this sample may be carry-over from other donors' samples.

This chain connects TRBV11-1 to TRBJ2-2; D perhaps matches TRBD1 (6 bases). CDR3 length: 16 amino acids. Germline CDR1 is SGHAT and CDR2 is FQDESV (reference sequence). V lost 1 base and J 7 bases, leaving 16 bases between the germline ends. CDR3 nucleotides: TGTGCCAGCAGCTTAGATTCCTGGAGCAGGGGCGGGGAGCTGTTTTTT. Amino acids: CASSLDSWSRGGELFF.

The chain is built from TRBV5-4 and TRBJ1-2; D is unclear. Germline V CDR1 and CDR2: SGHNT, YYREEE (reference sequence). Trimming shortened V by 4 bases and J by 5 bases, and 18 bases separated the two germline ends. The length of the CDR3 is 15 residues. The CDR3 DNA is TGTGCCAGCAGCCTATTAGGACGAGAAGATTATGGCTACACCTTC. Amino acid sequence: CASSLLGREDYGYTF.

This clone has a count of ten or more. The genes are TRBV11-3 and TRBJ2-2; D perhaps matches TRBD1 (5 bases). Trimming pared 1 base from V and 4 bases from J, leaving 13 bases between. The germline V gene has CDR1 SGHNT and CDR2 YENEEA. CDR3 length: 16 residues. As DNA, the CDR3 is TGTGCCAGCAGCTTAGGGCAGGGAACCCCCACCGGGGAGCTGTTTTTT. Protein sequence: CASSLGQGTPTGELFF.

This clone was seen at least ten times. DNA for the CDR3: TGTGCCAGCAGTGACCAGGGGGCAGGCGGGGAGCTGTTTTTT. It codes for CASSDQGAGGELFF. The J gene is TRBJ2-2, the V gene TRBV6-4; TRBD1 agrees at 8 bases. The CDR3 length is 14 residues. Germline CDR1 is MRHNA and CDR2 is SNTAGT. V shed 2 bases, J shed 7 bases, and the junction held 3 bases outside the gene matches.

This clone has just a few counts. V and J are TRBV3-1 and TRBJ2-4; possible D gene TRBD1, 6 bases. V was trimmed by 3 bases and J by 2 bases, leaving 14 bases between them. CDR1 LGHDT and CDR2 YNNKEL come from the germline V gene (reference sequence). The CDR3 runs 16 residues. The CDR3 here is CASSHLPTGSKNIQYF. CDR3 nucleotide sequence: TGTGCCAGCAGCCACCTACCTACAGGGTCCAAAAACATTCAGTACTTC.

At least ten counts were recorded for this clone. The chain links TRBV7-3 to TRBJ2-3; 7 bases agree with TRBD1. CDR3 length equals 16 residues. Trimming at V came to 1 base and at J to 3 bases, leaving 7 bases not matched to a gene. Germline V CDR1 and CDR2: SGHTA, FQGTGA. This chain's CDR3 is CASSLNPGTATDTQYF. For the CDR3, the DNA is TGTGCCAGCAGCTTAAATCCTGGGACAGCTACAGATACGCAGTATTTT. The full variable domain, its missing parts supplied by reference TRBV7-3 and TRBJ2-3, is GAGVSQTPSNKVTEKGKYVELRCDPISGHTALYWYRQSLGQGPEFLIYFQGTGAADDSGLPNDRFFAVRPEGSVSTLKIQRTERGDSAVYLCASSLNPGTATDTQYFGPGTRLTVL.

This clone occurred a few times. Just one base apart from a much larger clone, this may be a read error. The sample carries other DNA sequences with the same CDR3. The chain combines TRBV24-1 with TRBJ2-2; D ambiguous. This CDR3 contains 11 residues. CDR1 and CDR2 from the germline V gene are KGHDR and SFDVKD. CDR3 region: CATSVSGELFF. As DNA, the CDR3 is TGTGCCACCAGTGTTTCCGGTGAGCTGTTTTTT.

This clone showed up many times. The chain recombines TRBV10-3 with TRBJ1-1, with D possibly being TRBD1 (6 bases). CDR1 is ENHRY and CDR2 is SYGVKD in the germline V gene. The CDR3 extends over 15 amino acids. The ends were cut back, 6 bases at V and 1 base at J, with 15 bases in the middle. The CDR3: CAIRGGRNENTEAFF. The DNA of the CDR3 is TGTGCCATCAGGGGGGGGCGGAACGAGAACACTGAAGCTTTCTTT.

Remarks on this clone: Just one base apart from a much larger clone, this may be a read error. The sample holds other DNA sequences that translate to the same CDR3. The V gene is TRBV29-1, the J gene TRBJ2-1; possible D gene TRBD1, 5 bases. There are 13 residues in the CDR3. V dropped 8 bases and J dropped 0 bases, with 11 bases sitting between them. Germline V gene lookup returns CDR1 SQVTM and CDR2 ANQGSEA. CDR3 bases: TGCAGCCACAGGCGTAGCTCCTACAATGAGCAGTTCTTC. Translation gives CSHRRSSYNEQFF.

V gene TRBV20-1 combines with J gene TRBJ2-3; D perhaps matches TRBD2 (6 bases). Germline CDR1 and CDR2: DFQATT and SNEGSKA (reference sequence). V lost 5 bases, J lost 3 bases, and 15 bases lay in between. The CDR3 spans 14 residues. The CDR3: CSAPGSAGTDTQYF. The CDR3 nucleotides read TGCAGTGCTCCCGGGAGCGCGGGAACAGATACGCAGTATTTT.

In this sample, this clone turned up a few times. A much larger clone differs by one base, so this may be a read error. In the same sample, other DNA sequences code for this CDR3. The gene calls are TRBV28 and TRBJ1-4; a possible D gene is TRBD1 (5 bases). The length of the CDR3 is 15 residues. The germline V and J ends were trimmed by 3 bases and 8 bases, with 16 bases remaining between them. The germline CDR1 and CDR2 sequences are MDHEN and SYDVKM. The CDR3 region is CASSFPGKGGEKLFF. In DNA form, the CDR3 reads TGTGCCAGCAGTTTCCCAGGGAAGGGCGGAGAAAAACTGTTTTTT. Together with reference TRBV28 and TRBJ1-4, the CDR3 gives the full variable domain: DVKVTQSSRYLVKRTGEKVFLECVQDMDHENMFWYRQDPGLGLRLIYFSYDVKMKEKGDIPEGYSVSREKKERFSLILESASTNQTSMYLCASSFPGKGGEKLFFGSGTQLSVL.

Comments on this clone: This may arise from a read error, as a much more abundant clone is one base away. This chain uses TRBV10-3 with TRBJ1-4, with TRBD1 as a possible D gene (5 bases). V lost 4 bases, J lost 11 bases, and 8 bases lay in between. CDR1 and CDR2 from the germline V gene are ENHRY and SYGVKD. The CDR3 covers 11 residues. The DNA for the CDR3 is TGTGCCATCAGTGGCGGGGGGAAACTGTTTTTT. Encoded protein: CAISGGGKLFF.

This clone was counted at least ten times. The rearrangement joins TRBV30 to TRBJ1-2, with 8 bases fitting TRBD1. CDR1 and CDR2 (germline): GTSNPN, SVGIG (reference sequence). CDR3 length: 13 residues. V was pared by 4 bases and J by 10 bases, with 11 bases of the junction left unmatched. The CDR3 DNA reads TGTGCCTGGACCCCACAGGGGGGTTATCTCTACACCTTC. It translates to CAWTPQGGYLYTF.

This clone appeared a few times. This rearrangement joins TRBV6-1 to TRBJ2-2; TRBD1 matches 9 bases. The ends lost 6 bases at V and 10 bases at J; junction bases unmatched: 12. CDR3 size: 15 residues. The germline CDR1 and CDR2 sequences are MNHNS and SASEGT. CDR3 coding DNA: TGTGCCAGCAGCCCGTACAGGGGGCTGATCGTGGAGCTGTTTTTT. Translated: CASSPYRGLIVELFF.

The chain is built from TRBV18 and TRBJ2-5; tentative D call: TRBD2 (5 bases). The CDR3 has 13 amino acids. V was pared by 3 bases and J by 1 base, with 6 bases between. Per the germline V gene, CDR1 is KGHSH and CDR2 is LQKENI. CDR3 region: CASSPGVQETQYF. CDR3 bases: TGTGCCAGCTCACCGGGAGTCCAAGAGACCCAGTACTTC.

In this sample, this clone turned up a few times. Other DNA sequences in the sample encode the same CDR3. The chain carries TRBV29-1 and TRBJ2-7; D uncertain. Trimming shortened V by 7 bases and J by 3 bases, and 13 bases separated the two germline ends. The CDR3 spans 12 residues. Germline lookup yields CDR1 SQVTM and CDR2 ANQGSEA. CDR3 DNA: TGCAGCGCCGGGCGGACGTTCTACGAGCAGTACTTC. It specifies CSAGRTFYEQYF.